The clone carrying this TCR beta chain was recorded many times. Its target is unknown. Amplified regions were TCR beta CDR3 sequences from RNA transcripts. First-round RT-PCR with HTBI primers amplified the TCR CDR3 region. TCRdb re-called the multiplex PCR reads with MiXCR, one entry per CDR3 protein. The sample records around 400,000 distinct CDR3 sequences, around 14% being singletons. The data are from a study of T cells in Graves' hyperthyroidism and ophthalmopathy. Study outcomes and limitations: Ophthalmopathy stood apart from stable hyperthyroidism in a 13 V-J model.

Deletions cut 5 bases from V and 6 bases from J, with 16 bases between. This CDR3 has 14 residues. Germline values: CDR1 MDHEN, CDR2 SYDVKM. This clonotype originated in a young woman with Graves' hyperthyroidism. The chain has TRBV28 and TRBJ2-5; D is perhaps TRBD2 (6 bases). The sample taken for sequencing was blood. The CDR3 bases are TGTGCCAGCAGTCCGGACTACTCAGGAAAGACCCAGTACTTC. It is translated as CASSPDYSGKTQYF.